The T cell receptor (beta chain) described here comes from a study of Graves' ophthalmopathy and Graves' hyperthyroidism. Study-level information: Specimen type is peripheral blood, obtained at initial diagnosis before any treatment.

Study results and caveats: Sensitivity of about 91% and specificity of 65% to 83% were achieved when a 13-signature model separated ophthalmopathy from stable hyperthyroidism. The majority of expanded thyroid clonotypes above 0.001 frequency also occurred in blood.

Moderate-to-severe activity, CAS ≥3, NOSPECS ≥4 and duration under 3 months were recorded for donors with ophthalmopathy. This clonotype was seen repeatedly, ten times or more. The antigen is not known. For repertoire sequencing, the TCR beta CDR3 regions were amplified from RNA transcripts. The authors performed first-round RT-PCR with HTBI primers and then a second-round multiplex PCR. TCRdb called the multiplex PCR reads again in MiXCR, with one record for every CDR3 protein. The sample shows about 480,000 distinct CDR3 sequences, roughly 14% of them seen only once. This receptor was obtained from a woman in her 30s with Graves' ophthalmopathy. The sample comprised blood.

Here the CDR3 reads CASARVAGTEAFF. The CDR3, as DNA: TGTGCTAGTGCCAGGGTTGCGGGCACTGAAGCTTTCTTT. The V call is TRBV12-5, the J call TRBJ1-1; weak D call: TRBD1 (5 bases). V lost 7 bases, J lost 4 bases, and 13 bases lay in between. Germline CDR1 LGHNT, CDR2 FRNRAP. The CDR3 length is 13 residues.